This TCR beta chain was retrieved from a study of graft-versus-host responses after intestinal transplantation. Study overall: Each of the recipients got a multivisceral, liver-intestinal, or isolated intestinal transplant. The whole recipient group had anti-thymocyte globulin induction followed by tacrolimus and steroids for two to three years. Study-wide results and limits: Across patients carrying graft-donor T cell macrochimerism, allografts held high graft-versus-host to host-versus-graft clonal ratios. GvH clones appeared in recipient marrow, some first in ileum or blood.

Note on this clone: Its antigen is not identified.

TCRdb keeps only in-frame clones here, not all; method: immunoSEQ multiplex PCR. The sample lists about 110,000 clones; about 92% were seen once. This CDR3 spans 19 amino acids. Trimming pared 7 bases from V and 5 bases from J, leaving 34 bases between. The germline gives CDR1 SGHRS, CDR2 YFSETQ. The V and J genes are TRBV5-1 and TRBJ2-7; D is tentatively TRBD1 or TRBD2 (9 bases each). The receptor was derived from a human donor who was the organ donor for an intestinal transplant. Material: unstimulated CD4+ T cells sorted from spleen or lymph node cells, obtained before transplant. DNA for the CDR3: TGCGCCAGCTCCGTACAGGGGGCTTTTGGGACTAGCATCAAACACGAGCAGTACTTC. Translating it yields CASSVQGAFGTSIKHEQYF. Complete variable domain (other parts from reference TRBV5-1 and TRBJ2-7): KAGVTQTPRYLIKTRGQQVTLSCSPISGHRSVSWYQQTPGQGLQFLFEYFSETQRNKGNFPGRFSGRQFSNSRSEMNVSTLELGDSALYLCASSVQGAFGTSIKHEQYFGPGTRLTVT.